This TCR beta chain was sequenced for a study of blood T cell repertoires in COVID-19. Study as a whole: Spain, Italy and the United States supplied samples that represented acute and convalescent COVID-19.

Original processing methods: From reference gene primer amplification, estimates of nucleated cell counts were derived. Sequencing used immunoSEQ multiplex PCR; TCRdb keeps in-frame clones, though not all of them. V, J and clone size are taken as reported in that table, and D and trimming were inferred from the DNA itself. The profile shows 200,000 to 250,000 clones, around 85% of them singletons. V lost 3 bases and J 8 bases, leaving 10 bases between the germline ends. Germline assignment: CDR1 MNHEY and CDR2 SVGEGT. The CDR3 is 12 amino acids. This clonotype was sampled from a man aged 55 to 69 with acute or convalescent COVID-19. Sequencing used peripheral blood. The chain has TRBV6-2 or TRBV6-3 and TRBJ1-1, with no clear D. CDR3 loop: CASSYGQVEAFF. CDR3 nucleotide sequence: TGTGCCAGCAGTTATGGGCAGGTCGAAGCTTTCTTT.